This T cell receptor (beta chain) was sequenced for a study of regulatory T cells in long-lasting Graves disease. Findings and limits, study-wide: Whereas new patients shared 800 to 1,000 public clonotypes, persistent patients shared more, at about 3,000. Patients whose Graves' disease persisted exhibited lower TCR diversity than those newly diagnosed.

Arm-PCR of CDR3 regions with iRepertoire HTBI primers generated TCR beta libraries. TCRdb re-derived calls from the multiplex PCR reads in MiXCR, one entry per CDR3 protein. The repertoire consists of about 420,000 distinct CDR3 sequences, with about 15% occurring once and the leading ten covering 20% to 25%. Trimming stripped 8 bases from V and 4 bases from J, with 11 bases between. Germline-derived CDR1 and CDR2 are SEHNR and FQNEAQ (reference sequence). The CDR3 is 12 residues long. Indicated time point: newly diagnosed GD, antithyroid drugs for less than 3 months. PBMC RNA was the source of the TCR library. This clonotype was counted ten times or more. Its cognate antigen is unknown. The same data also contributed to another study, on T cells in Graves' hyperthyroidism and ophthalmopathy. That work states: When the TCR CDR3 underwent first-round RT-PCR, the HTBI primer set was used.

The material was peripheral blood mononuclear cells (PBMCs), obtained at new diagnosis, from a patient treated with antithyroid drugs. J is TRBJ1-1 and V is TRBV7-9; D call uncertain. The receptor was isolated from a woman younger than 35 with Graves disease. The CDR3 region is CASEGRSTEAFF. The CDR3 DNA reads TGTGCCAGCGAAGGGCGATCCACTGAAGCTTTCTTT. The whole variable domain, remainder taken from reference TRBV7-9 and TRBJ1-1, is DTGVSQNPRHKITKRGQNVTFRCDPISEHNRLYWYRQTLGQGPEFLTYFQNEAQLEKSRLLSDRFSAERPKGSFSTLEIQRTEQGDSAMYLCASEGRSTEAFFGQGTRLTVV.